A selection of T cell receptor beta chains follows, all from one sample in a study of early T cells in non-severe SARS-CoV-2 infection. TCRdb re-analysed the 5' RACE reads in MiXCR, keeping a single row per CDR3 protein. This sample has roughly 50,000 distinct CDR3 sequences, with 4.5% to 7% found just once. Sequencing was done on a sample of whole blood. These receptors originate from an adult who was a healthcare worker with PCR-confirmed SARS-CoV-2 infection or an uninfected control (not recorded which). Each CDR3 is given with its conserved first and last residue. Fields, in order: CDR3 DNA, CDR3 protein, CDR3 length, D gene, V gene, J gene, clone size. D genes are given only for firm matches. Size values are once, few and many counts, or a class for expanded clones, and some rows have none.

TGCAGTGCCAAGGACGCTAGCGGGTCCAATGAGCAGTTCTTC	CSAKDASGSNEQFF	14	TRBD2	TRBV20-1	TRBJ2-1	many
TGTGCCAGTAGTATTTCCAGGGTTAGCTCCTACAATGAGCAGTTCTTC	CASSISRVSSYNEQFF	16	.	TRBV19	TRBJ2-1	many
TGTGCCAGCAGTTTAGACAGGAGGGGGACCCAGTACTTC	CASSLDRRGTQYF	13	.	TRBV27	TRBJ2-5	many
TGCAGTGCTAGAGAAGCTAAACCAGCCGGGGAGCTGTTTTTT	CSAREAKPAGELFF	14	.	TRBV20-1	TRBJ2-2	.
TGTGCCAGCAGCCCACAGAGACTCAACTACGAGCAGTACTTC	CASSPQRLNYEQYF	14	.	TRBV7-9	TRBJ2-7	.
TGTGCCAGCTCAAACGCAGGGGGCGGTTCGAACATTCAGTACTTC	CASSNAGGGSNIQYF	15	TRBD1	TRBV18	TRBJ2-4	many
TGTGCCAGCAGCCTAGACCGTAGGAGTGAGCAGTTCTTC	CASSLDRRSEQFF	13	.	TRBV11-2	TRBJ2-1	few
TGCAGCGTTGAAGCCGGACTCTTGGGTGAAGCTTTCTTT	CSVEAGLLGEAFF	13	.	TRBV29-1	TRBJ1-1	many
TGCAGCGATCAAGAGACCCAGTACTTC	CSDQETQYF	9	.	TRBV29-1	TRBJ2-5	many
TGTGCCATCAGTGAGGGGAGAGCTGAAGCTTTCTTT	CAISEGRAEAFF	12	.	TRBV10-3	TRBJ1-1	many
TGTGCCAGCAGCCCGACTCGCTTAGGGGGGGACGAGCAGTACTTC	CASSPTRLGGDEQYF	15	.	TRBV4-2	TRBJ2-7	.
TGTGCCACCAGCAGAGCAGCGGGGGCACTCCTAGATACGCAGTATTTT	CATSRAAGALLDTQYF	16	TRBD2	TRBV15	TRBJ2-3	many
TGCAGCGTCCCGCGGCCTAGCGGGAGCGGGGTCTTC	CSVPRPSGSGVF	12	TRBD2	TRBV29-1	TRBJ2-1	many
TGTGCCAGCAGGTCCGGGACAGGGAATGGCTACACCTTC	CASRSGTGNGYTF	13	TRBD1	TRBV7-2	TRBJ1-2	.
TGCAGTGCCTCGGGACTAGCGGGCGGGTACCAAGAGACCCAGTACTTC	CSASGLAGGYQETQYF	16	TRBD2	TRBV20-1	TRBJ2-5	many
TGTGCCAGCAGCTTCTCGCGGACTAGCGTCACAGATACGCAGTATTTT	CASSFSRTSVTDTQYF	16	TRBD2	TRBV7-9	TRBJ2-3	.
TGTGCCAGCAGCTCAGACCGTGGTAGCGGGGGGCTTACCGGGGAGCTGTTTTTT	CASSSDRGSGGLTGELFF	18	TRBD2	TRBV5-4	TRBJ2-2	few
TGCGCCACCGGTGGAGAATACTCCTACAATGAGCAGTTCTTC	CATGGEYSYNEQFF	14	.	TRBV29-1	TRBJ2-1	many
TGTGCCAGCAGCTTGCCTGGGGAAACCTACGAGCAGTACTTC	CASSLPGETYEQYF	14	.	TRBV7-9	TRBJ2-7	many
TGTGCCAGCAGCGTAGCACAGGGGGCGGTTCGTGAGCAGTACTTC	CASSVAQGAVREQYF	15	TRBD1	TRBV9	TRBJ2-7	many
TGTGCCAGCAGTTCCTGGTACGGGCCGAGGTCGGACACTGAAGCTTTCTTT	CASSSWYGPRSDTEAFF	17	.	TRBV13	TRBJ1-1	.
TGCAGCGTAGCCCGGGAGACTGGAGATACGCAGTATTTT	CSVARETGDTQYF	13	.	TRBV29-1	TRBJ2-3	many
TGTGCCAGCAGTTTAGTGGGGACCCGAGGGGAGACCCAGTACTTC	CASSLVGTRGETQYF	15	.	TRBV12-3/TRBV12-4	TRBJ2-5	few
TGTGCCAGCAGCTCGTTCGGGCCGGGGATTTCACCCCTCCACTTT	CASSSFGPGISPLHF	15	.	TRBV5-5	TRBJ1-6	few
TGTGCCAGCCGAGGGCAGGGTAGAGAGACCCAGTACTTC	CASRGQGRETQYF	13	.	TRBV6-6	TRBJ2-5	many
TGCAGTGATAGCGGGATCCAAGAGACCCAGTACTTC	CSDSGIQETQYF	12	TRBD2	TRBV20-1	TRBJ2-5	few
TGCGGCAGCAGCTTGGGAACCGGGGGCAATCAGCCCCAGCATTTT	CGSSLGTGGNQPQHF	15	.	TRBV5-1	TRBJ1-5	.
TGTGCCAGCACCAAGGACAGGGGACACAACACCGGGGAGCTGTTTTTT	CASTKDRGHNTGELFF	16	TRBD1	TRBV12-3/TRBV12-4	TRBJ2-2	many
TGTGCCAGCACCAAGATATCTGGGGCCAACGTCCTGACTTTC	CASTKISGANVLTF	14	.	TRBV27	TRBJ2-6	many
TGTGCCAGCAGAGAGAATCCGGCTATGGGCTACACCTTC	CASRENPAMGYTF	13	.	TRBV28	TRBJ1-2	.
TGCAGCGTTCGAAGGGGACGCAATGAGCAGTTCTTC	CSVRRGRNEQFF	12	.	TRBV29-1	TRBJ2-1	.
TGCAGTGCTAGTACGGACATTTATCAGCCCCAGCATTTT	CSASTDIYQPQHF	13	.	TRBV20-1	TRBJ1-5	.
TGCGCCAGCAGTGTCGATACAGTACCCTCTGGGGCCAACGTCCTGACTTTC	CASSVDTVPSGANVLTF	17	.	TRBV10-1	TRBJ2-6	many
TGTGCCAGCAGCTTAGTTTTTCGCGTCTCTAACTATGGCTACACCTTC	CASSLVFRVSNYGYTF	16	.	TRBV7-2	TRBJ1-2	many
TGCAGCGTTGTAGGGGGCCCAGACGGAAACACCATATATTTT	CSVVGGPDGNTIYF	14	TRBD1	TRBV29-1	TRBJ1-3	.
TGTGCCAGCAGTTTACGGGGATCTGGAAACACCATATATTTT	CASSLRGSGNTIYF	14	.	TRBV12-3/TRBV12-4	TRBJ1-3	.
TGTGCCAGCAGTACCTGGGGACAGGGGATGCATCAGCCCCAGCATTTT	CASSTWGQGMHQPQHF	16	TRBD1	TRBV12-3/TRBV12-4	TRBJ1-5	many